Listed below are T cell receptor beta chains from one sample, sequenced in a study of cytomegalovirus exposure and HLA in healthy donors. Method: immunoSEQ multiplex PCR; TCRdb's copy keeps in-frame clones and lacks some. The sample yields 100,000 to 150,000 clones, 6.5% to 9.5% seen once. Material: PBMCs. The receptor source for this set is a man aged 40-49 years in good health and CMV-seronegative. CDR3s include the opening cysteine and the closing phenylalanine or tryptophan. The order of the fields is V gene, J gene, D gene, clone size, CDR3 DNA, CDR3 protein. A D gene is named only where the DNA matches it firmly. A row's size may be missing; if present it is once, few, many or a size class.

TRBV6-4	TRBJ2-3	NA	NA	TGTGCCAGCAGTGAACTAGCCGGCACAGATACGCAGTATTTT	CASSELAGTDTQYF
TRBV2	TRBJ2-3	NA	NA	TGTGCCAGCAGTGAAGGGGTAGCCACAGATACGCAGTATTTT	CASSEGVATDTQYF
TRBV5-1	TRBJ2-2	TRBD1	few	TGCGCCAGCAGTGGACAGGGGGCCGGGGAGCTGTTTTTT	CASSGQGAGELFF
TRBV6-6	TRBJ2-7	TRBD1	NA	TGTGCCAGCAGTTCTATCCCCGGGACAGAAGTCCACGAGCAGTACTTC	CASSSIPGTEVHEQYF
TRBV7-8	TRBJ2-5	TRBD2	NA	TGTGCCAGCAGCTCGTCCGGGACTAGCGGGGCCCGGCATTGGACCCAGTACTTC	CASSSSGTSGARHWTQYF
TRBV2	TRBJ2-2	TRBD1	many	TGTGCCAGCAGTAAGACAGGGGGACAGACCGGGGAGCTGTTTTTT	CASSKTGGQTGELFF
TRBV5-8	TRBJ2-3	TRBD2	NA	TGTGCCAGCAGCTCACTAGCGGGGGGCAGCACAGATACGCAGTATTTT	CASSSLAGGSTDTQYF
TRBV19	TRBJ1-1	NA	NA	TGTGCCAGTAGGGCCCCGACAGAGGGCGGGAGGAACACTGAAGCTTTCTTT	CASRAPTEGGRNTEAFF
TRBV18	TRBJ1-1	NA	NA	TGTGCCAGCTCAGTAGACACTGAAGCTTTCTTT	CASSVDTEAFF
TRBV27	TRBJ1-2	NA	NA	TGTGCCAGCAGTGCCGGCGCAGGGGCGGCTGGCTACACCTTC	CASSAGAGAAGYTF
TRBV13	TRBJ2-1	NA	NA	TGTGCCAGCAGCTGGCATGGCATCTACAATGAGCAGTTCTTC	CASSWHGIYNEQFF
TRBV19	TRBJ1-6	NA	NA	TGTGCCAGTAGTATAGTATACAGCCGAAATTCACCCCTCCACTTT	CASSIVYSRNSPLHF
TRBV5-1	TRBJ1-1	TRBD1	NA	TGCGCCAGCAGCAAGGAAATTTTAACAGGGGCCACTGAAGCTTTCTTT	CASSKEILTGATEAFF
TRBV19	TRBJ1-2	TRBD1	NA	TGTGCCAGTGGGGACAGGGACAGCTATGGCTACACCTTC	CASGDRDSYGYTF
TRBV10-2	TRBJ1-2	NA	NA	TGCGCCAGCAGCCTCCGGGATTGGAACTATGGCTACACCTTC	CASSLRDWNYGYTF
TRBV19	TRBJ2-5	TRBD2	NA	TGTACCACCCGAGCGGGGGAAGAGACCCAGTACTTC	CTTRAGEETQYF
TRBV6-5	TRBJ2-5	TRBD2	few	TGTGCCAGCACCTGGACTAGCGGGGGGGCGGAGACCCAGTACTTC	CASTWTSGGAETQYF
TRBV19	TRBJ1-5	TRBD1	few	TGTGCCAGTAGGGATCCAGGGGGCAGTCAGCCCCAGCATTTT	CASRDPGGSQPQHF